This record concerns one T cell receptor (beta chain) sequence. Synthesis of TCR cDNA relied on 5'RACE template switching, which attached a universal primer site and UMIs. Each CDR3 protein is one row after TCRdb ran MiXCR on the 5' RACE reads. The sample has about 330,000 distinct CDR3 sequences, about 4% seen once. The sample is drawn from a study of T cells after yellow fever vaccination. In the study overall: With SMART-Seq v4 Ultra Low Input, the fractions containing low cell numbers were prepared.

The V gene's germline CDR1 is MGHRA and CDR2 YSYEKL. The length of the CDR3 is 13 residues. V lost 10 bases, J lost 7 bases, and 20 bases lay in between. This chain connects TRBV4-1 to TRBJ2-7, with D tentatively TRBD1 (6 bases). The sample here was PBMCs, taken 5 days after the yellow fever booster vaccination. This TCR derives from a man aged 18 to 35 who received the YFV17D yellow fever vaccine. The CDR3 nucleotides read TGCGCCACTGGAGCTGGTACAGGGCGAGAGCAGTACTTC. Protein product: CATGAGTGREQYF.